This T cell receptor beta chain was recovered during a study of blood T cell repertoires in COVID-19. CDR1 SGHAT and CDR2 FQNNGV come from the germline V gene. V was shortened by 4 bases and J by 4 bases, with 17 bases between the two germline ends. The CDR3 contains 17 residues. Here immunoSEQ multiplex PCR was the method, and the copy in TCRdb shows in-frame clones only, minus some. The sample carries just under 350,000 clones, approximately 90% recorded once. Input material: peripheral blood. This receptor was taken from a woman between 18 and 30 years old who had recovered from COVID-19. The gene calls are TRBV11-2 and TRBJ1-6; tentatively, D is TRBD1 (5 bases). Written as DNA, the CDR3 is TGTGCCAGCAGCTCCGAGTCCGACAGTCCTTATAATTCACCCCTCCACTTT. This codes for CASSSESDSPYNSPLHF.